The 18 T cell receptor beta chains reported below all come from one sample, sequenced in a study of shared clonotypes between healthy human individuals. Clones were sequenced by immunoSEQ multiplex PCR, and TCRdb holds only the in-frame ones, with some missing. The sample records about 470,000 clones, about four fifths being singletons. Sequenced input: PBMCs. The origin of the receptors is a woman aged 35 to 49 in good health. Some clones in this sample may be carry-over from other donors' samples.

The gene calls are TRBV19 and TRBJ1-1; D is undetermined. The CDR3 covers 15 residues. With 6 bases removed from V and 6 bases from J, the gap between germline ends came to 20 bases. Germline V CDR1 and CDR2: LNHDA, SQIVND (reference sequence). Here the CDR3 DNA reads TGTGCCAGTAGCAGAACTTCCACGGCAGACCCTGAAGCTTTCTTT. Translation gives CASSRTSTADPEAFF.

This rearrangement joins TRBV29-1 to TRBJ2-7; D not certain. Trimming stripped 4 bases from V and 3 bases from J, with 10 bases between. The CDR3 totals 12 residues. The germline V gene has CDR1 SQVTM and CDR2 ANQGSEA. CDR3 region: CSVVRRNYEQYF. CDR3 nucleotides: TGCAGCGTTGTCAGGAGAAACTACGAGCAGTACTTC.

V gene TRBV6-5 combines with J gene TRBJ1-3; D is ambiguous. The germline CDR1 and CDR2 sequences are MNHEY and SVGAGI. This CDR3 is 14 amino acids long. Trimming removed 6 bases at V and 2 bases at J, with 11 bases between. For the CDR3, the DNA is TGTGCCAGCAGCCTACAGCGGACTGGAAACACCATATATTTT. Translated: CASSLQRTGNTIYF.

This clone turned up a few times. This chain uses TRBV15 with TRBJ2-5, with D maybe TRBD2 (6 bases). CDR3 length: 16 residues. Germline assignment: CDR1 LNHNV and CDR2 YYDKDF (reference sequence). V was trimmed by 0 bases and J by 3 bases, leaving 14 bases between them. In nucleotides, the CDR3 is TGTGCCACCAGCAGAGAAAAGGAGGGACCAAAAGAGACCCAGTACTTC. This codes for CATSREKEGPKETQYF.

This rearrangement joins TRBV19 to TRBJ1-4; a weak D match, TRBD1 (5 bases). Germline V gene sequence: CDR1 LNHDA, CDR2 SQIVND (reference sequence). The ends were cut back, 6 bases at V and 5 bases at J, with 10 bases in the middle. There are 13 residues in the CDR3. This CDR3 reads CASRRDGNEKLFF. The DNA for the CDR3 is TGTGCCAGTAGGCGGGACGGAAATGAAAAACTGTTTTTT.

The V and J genes are TRBV29-1 and TRBJ2-3, with D possibly TRBD2 on 5 matching bases. Germline assignment: CDR1 SQVTM and CDR2 ANQGSEA. The CDR3 covers 13 residues. V was pared by 5 bases and J by 1 base, with 10 bases between. CDR3 in amino acids: CSVSKEGTDTQYF. The CDR3 region has the DNA TGCAGCGTTAGCAAGGAGGGCACAGATACGCAGTATTTT.

This chain uses TRBV9 with TRBJ1-4; 10 bases are shared with TRBD1. The V gene end was trimmed by 0 bases and the J gene end by 3 bases; junction bases not matched to a gene: 8. CDR1 and CDR2 from the germline V gene are SGDLS and YYNGEE. The CDR3 spans 18 residues. CDR3: CASSVAAGTGDANEKLFF. DNA for the CDR3: TGTGCCAGCAGCGTAGCAGCCGGGACAGGGGATGCTAATGAAAAACTGTTTTTT.

This clone was seen at least ten times. This chain joins TRBV4-2 and TRBJ2-6, with 7 bases fitting TRBD2. Germline trimming cut 0 bases from V and 2 bases from J; bases unmatched to any gene: 1. CDR1 and CDR2 from the germline V gene are LGHNA and YNFKEQ. This CDR3 comprises 16 residues. The CDR3 DNA follows: TGTGCCAGCAGCCAAGAGCGGGGGACTGGGGCCAACGTCCTGACTTTC. Its protein product is CASSQERGTGANVLTF.

About this clone itself: Compared with germline, one end of the junction differs, possibly owing to a read error. CDR3 DNA: TGTGTCAGCAGTGTAAGGGGCAGCTACGAGCAGTACTTC. Protein: CVSSVRGSYEQYF. V and J are TRBV28 and TRBJ2-7; possible D gene TRBD1, 5 bases. Per germline, CDR1 MDHEN and CDR2 SYDVKM. The CDR3 length is 13 residues.

The rearrangement joins TRBV7-8 to TRBJ2-3, with D perhaps matching TRBD2 (5 bases). Germline CDR1 and CDR2: SGHVS and FQNEAQ. The CDR3 loop spans 13 amino acids. Trimming removed 1 base at V and 3 bases at J, with 5 bases between. The CDR3 sequence is CASSLGLTDTQYF. The CDR3 nucleotides read TGTGCCAGCAGCTTAGGACTAACAGATACGCAGTATTTT.

This clone was observed a single time. The V gene is TRBV27, the J gene TRBJ2-5; D is ambiguous. CDR1 and CDR2 (germline): MNHEY, SMNVEV (reference sequence). V was shortened by 3 bases and J by 7 bases, with 15 bases between the two germline ends. The CDR3 loop spans 14 amino acids. The CDR3 here is CASSFSLTYGTQYF. The CDR3 DNA reads as TGTGCCAGCAGTTTTAGTCTCACTTATGGGACCCAGTACTTC.

This clone came up a few times. The chain uses TRBV7-9 and TRBJ2-6, with D uncertain. V lost 8 bases and J lost 4, with 15 bases in between. The CDR3 totals 15 residues. Germline CDR1 reads SEHNR; CDR2 reads FQNEAQ (reference sequence). The DNA for the CDR3 is TGTGCCAGCGCGACGCGAAACTTGGGGGCCAACGTCCTGACTTTC. Amino acid sequence: CASATRNLGANVLTF.

The V call is TRBV5-1, the J call TRBJ1-1, with D uncertain. The V gene lost 1 base and the J gene lost 1 base, with 8 bases spanning the gap. Germline V gene lookup returns CDR1 SGHRS and CDR2 YFSETQ. The CDR3 consists of 14 residues. The CDR3 region is CASSLFSPNTEAFF. DNA for the CDR3: TGCGCCAGCAGCTTGTTCAGCCCGAACACTGAAGCTTTCTTT.

The rearrangement joins TRBV18 to TRBJ2-7; tentative D call: TRBD1 (7 bases). The CDR3 spans 15 residues. CDR1 and CDR2 from the germline V gene are KGHSH and LQKENI. Trimming left V 3 bases short and J 5 bases short, with 17 bases between. CDR3 sequence: CASSPPQGGRDEQYF. CDR3 DNA: TGTGCCAGCTCACCCCCCCAGGGGGGTCGAGACGAGCAGTACTTC.

V and J are TRBV19 and TRBJ2-7; 7 nucleotides line up with TRBD2. Germline CDR1 and CDR2: LNHDA and SQIVND (reference sequence). The CDR3 sequence is 12 residues long. Unmatched junction bases numbered 3, after V lost 5 bases and J lost 5 bases. The CDR3 DNA sequence: TGTGCCAGTAGTGACCGGGGGGACGAGCAGTACTTC. Protein product: CASSDRGDEQYF. The full variable domain, its missing parts supplied by reference TRBV19 and TRBJ2-7, is DGGITQSPKYLFRKEGQNVTLSCEQNLNHDAMYWYRQDPGQGLRLIYYSQIVNDFQKGDIAEGYSVSREKKESFPLTVTSAQKNPTAFYLCASSDRGDEQYFGPGTRLTVT.

This chain joins TRBV11-1 and TRBJ2-1; 7 bases agree with TRBD2. The J segment lost 8 bases and the V segment lost 1 base, leaving 8 bases of the junction unmatched. This CDR3 contains 15 residues. Germline-derived CDR1 and CDR2 are SGHAT and FQDESV (reference sequence). DNA of the CDR3: TGTGCCAGCAGCTTAGGAGGACTAGTAAACGATGAGCAGTTCTTC. Residues: CASSLGGLVNDEQFF.

This chain joins TRBV5-1 and TRBJ2-2; D gene uncertain. V was shortened by 0 bases and J by 1 base, with 13 bases between the two germline ends. Germline V gene data show CDR1 as SGHRS and CDR2 as YFSETQ. The CDR3 is 17 amino acids. In DNA form, the CDR3 reads TGCGCCAGCAGCTTGGTGGGTGAAGCGAAGAACACCGGGGAGCTGTTTTTT. As protein: CASSLVGEAKNTGELFF.

This chain uses TRBV30 with TRBJ2-1; D remains unclear. The CDR3 runs to 13 residues. Germline V CDR1 and CDR2: GTSNPN, SVGIG (reference sequence). V was shortened by 2 bases and J by 10 bases, with 15 bases between the two germline ends. The CDR3 loop reads CAWSPLPAGEQFF. The CDR3 DNA reads TGTGCCTGGAGTCCCCTCCCAGCCGGGGAGCAGTTCTTC.